One sample yielded the 27 T cell receptor beta chains listed below, sequenced in a study of Ad26.COV2.S vaccination and SARS-CoV-2 variants. Sequenced by immunoSEQ multiplex PCR; TCRdb stores in-frame clones only, minus some. Of fewer than 900,000 clones in the sample, about 89% were seen once. Treatment of the sample: over 15 received Ad26.COV2.S at low or high dose, single or two shots; 5 received placebo; per-sample allocation not given. Specimen acquisition occurred on day 63 following the initial vaccine or placebo injection. Here the sequenced sample was peripheral blood, taken in a trial of Ad26.COV2.S vaccine versus placebo. The receptors originated from a person between 18 and 60 years old who received the Ad26.COV2.S COVID-19 vaccine or a placebo.

This clone was picked up one time. V and J are TRBV24-1 and TRBJ2-5; 9 bases agree with TRBD1. The CDR3 consists of 15 residues. CDR1 and CDR2 from the germline V gene are KGHDR and SFDVKD. Trimming removed 4 bases from V and 5 bases from J; junction bases left unmatched: 7. CDR3 nucleotide sequence: TGTGCCACCAGTGAGCCGGACAGGGGCGGGGAGACCCAGTACTTC. Protein: CATSEPDRGGETQYF.

The chain couples TRBV11-2 to TRBJ2-5; 13 bases fit TRBD2. V was pared by 5 bases and J by 5 bases, with 5 bases of the junction left unmatched. This CDR3 contains 15 residues. From germline, CDR1 is SGHAT and CDR2 FQNNGV. CDR3 bases: TGTGCCAGCAGCGCTACTAGCGGGAGGGGTGAGACCCAGTACTTC. The encoded protein is CASSATSGRGETQYF.

The chain uses TRBV3-1 (or the pseudogene TRBV3-2) and TRBJ2-1; D possibly corresponds to TRBD2 (7 bases). Trimming took 1 base from V and 6 from J, leaving 22 bases between them. Per germline, CDR1 LGHDT and CDR2 YNNKEL (reference sequence). The CDR3 has 18 residues. The chain's CDR3 is CASSQGLSGGAGGNEQFF. The CDR3 DNA sequence: TGTGCCAGCAGCCAAGGTTTAAGTGGGGGGGCCGGGGGCAATGAGCAGTTCTTC.

The rearrangement links TRBV30 to TRBJ1-2; TRBD1 aligns across 7 bases. The length of the CDR3 is 12 residues. Per germline, CDR1 GTSNPN and CDR2 SVGIG (reference sequence). The ends lost 1 base at V and 8 bases at J; junction bases unmatched: 4. The CDR3 is CAWSEGARGYTF. The DNA for the CDR3 is TGTGCCTGGAGTGAGGGGGCGCGCGGCTACACCTTC.

The chain is built from TRBV5-1 and TRBJ2-2; tentatively, D is TRBD2 (5 bases). CDR1 and CDR2 (germline): SGHRS, YFSETQ. V was pared by 0 bases and J by 6 bases, with 9 bases between. The CDR3 extends over 14 amino acids. CDR3 sequence reads: CASSLVEGSGELFF. For the CDR3, the DNA is TGCGCCAGCAGCTTGGTTGAGGGATCCGGGGAGCTGTTTTTT.

This clone was recorded only once. Other DNA sequences within the sample encode an identical CDR3. The gene calls are TRBV5-4 and TRBJ2-2; D is perhaps TRBD2 (5 bases). From germline, CDR1 is SGHNT and CDR2 YYREEE (reference sequence). Trimming cost V 4 bases and J 0 bases, with 7 bases left between them. CDR3 length: 14 amino acids. Written as DNA, the CDR3 is TGTGCCAGCAGCCCGGGGACGAACACCGGGGAGCTGTTTTTT. Protein product: CASSPGTNTGELFF.

V usage is TRBV24-1 and J usage is TRBJ2-4; 9 bases are shared with TRBD2. The CDR3 is made up of 18 amino acids. Germline lookup yields CDR1 KGHDR and CDR2 SFDVKD. V lost 9 bases, J lost 0 bases, and 14 bases stayed unmatched. In DNA form, the CDR3 reads TGTGCCACCTCCCCCGGGGGTAGCGGGAGCCAAGCCAAAAACATTCAGTACTTC. Amino acids: CATSPGGSGSQAKNIQYF.

The CDR3 nucleotides read TGTGCCATCAGGGAGGGACAGGGTAAGAACTATGGCTACACCTTC. Encoded protein: CAIREGQGKNYGYTF. The chain carries TRBV10-3 and TRBJ1-2; TRBD1 matches at 9 bases. The CDR3 spans 15 residues. Germline CDR1 ENHRY, CDR2 SYGVKD. The J segment lost 2 bases and the V segment lost 6 bases, leaving 7 bases of the junction unmatched.

This clone was detected only once. V is TRBV2 and J is TRBJ2-7, with D perhaps TRBD2 (6 bases). Germline CDR1 SNHLY, CDR2 FYNNEI. The CDR3 covers 14 residues. Trimming removed 6 bases from V and 3 bases from J, with 15 bases in between. CDR3: CASREGLVFYEQYF. CDR3 nucleotides: TGTGCCAGCAGGGAGGGGCTAGTCTTCTACGAGCAGTACTTC.

This rearrangement joins TRBV6-5 to TRBJ2-7; D is perhaps TRBD1 (6 bases). The V gene lost 8 bases and the J gene lost 1 base, with 12 bases spanning the gap. The CDR3 runs to 13 residues. Looked up from germline, CDR1 is MNHEY and CDR2 is SVGAGI. For the CDR3, the DNA is TGTGCCAGCTCTAGGGGGATGTCCTACGAGCAGTACTTC. It yields the protein CASSRGMSYEQYF.

This clone was observed once. The chain combines TRBV19 with TRBJ1-5; 8 bases align to TRBD1. With V trimmed by 10 bases and J by 4 bases, 6 bases remained unmatched. The CDR3 totals 13 residues. Germline CDR1 reads LNHDA; CDR2 reads SQIVND (reference sequence). For the CDR3, the DNA is TGTGCCACAACAGGGGGGGGGAATCAGCCCCAGCATTTT. It specifies CATTGGGNQPQHF. Complete variable domain (other parts from reference TRBV19 and TRBJ1-5): DGGITQSPKYLFRKEGQNVTLSCEQNLNHDAMYWYRQDPGQGLRLIYYSQIVNDFQKGDIAEGYSVSREKKESFPLTVTSAQKNPTAFYLCATTGGGNQPQHFGDGTRLSIL.

This chain connects TRBV7-9 to TRBJ1-2, with a possible D match to TRBD1 (6 bases). V dropped 7 bases and J dropped 7 bases, with 16 bases sitting between them. The CDR3 totals 13 residues. The germline V gene has CDR1 SEHNR and CDR2 FQNEAQ (reference sequence). CDR3 in DNA: TGTGCCAGCAAGGGGGTGGGGTATCGTGGCTACACCTTC. Translation gives CASKGVGYRGYTF.

The chain joins TRBV7-8 to TRBJ1-5, with 8 positions matching TRBD1. Germline CDR1 SGHVS, CDR2 FQNEAQ. The CDR3 length is 16 residues. Losses at the gene ends were 2 bases for V and 3 bases for J; bases not matched to a gene: 6. The CDR3 DNA sequence: TGTGCCAGCAGCTTAATGGGACAGGATTTCAATCAGCCCCAGCATTTT. It translates to CASSLMGQDFNQPQHF.

A single count supports this clone. The CDR3 DNA sequence: TGTGCCAGCAGCCCAAAGAAAGGGACCTCTGGAAACACCATATATTTT. This encodes CASSPKKGTSGNTIYF. V is TRBV7-9 and J is TRBJ1-3; D perhaps matches TRBD1 (5 bases). Germline loops: CDR1 SEHNR, CDR2 FQNEAQ (reference sequence). This CDR3 is built from 16 residues. V lost 5 bases to trimming and J lost 0 bases, with 14 bases between them.

This chain connects TRBV18 to TRBJ1-5, with D possibly matching TRBD1 (6 bases). The CDR3 runs 15 residues. V lost 5 bases to trimming and J lost 4 bases, with 15 bases between them. Per germline, CDR1 KGHSH and CDR2 LQKENI. The CDR3 protein is CASSGFTGLNQPQHF. The CDR3 region has the DNA TGTGCCAGCTCAGGCTTTACAGGGTTGAATCAGCCCCAGCATTTT.

The chain is built from TRBV21-1 and TRBJ2-1; the table names TRBD2, a call not compared with the DNA. TRBV21-1 is recorded as a pseudogene. The CDR3 length is 16 residues. CDR3 loop: CASRNLGAGADNEQFF. The CDR3, as DNA: TGTGCCAGCAGAAATCTGGGAGCGGGGGCGGACAATGAGCAGTTCTTC.

This rearrangement joins TRBV27 to TRBJ2-1; the D gene is possibly TRBD1 (5 bases). The length of the CDR3 is 15 residues. Germline V lookup: CDR1 MNHEY, CDR2 SMNVEV (reference sequence). V was clipped by 2 bases and J by 15 bases, with 23 bases between them. The CDR3 loop reads CASSLNPQGPYPTFF. The CDR3 coding sequence is TGTGCCAGCAGTTTAAATCCTCAGGGCCCATACCCGACGTTCTTC.

V usage is TRBV28 and J usage is TRBJ1-2; the D is unclear. V was trimmed by 6 bases and J by 7 bases, leaving 12 bases between them. Germline CDR1 MDHEN, CDR2 SYDVKM. This CDR3 is 12 amino acids long. CDR3 coding DNA: TGTGCCAGCAGGTCCGGGTTACGTGGCTACACCTTC. Its protein is CASRSGLRGYTF.

The V gene is TRBV18, the J gene TRBJ2-4; D is possibly TRBD1 (5 bases). The V gene lost 3 bases and the J gene lost 9 bases, with 18 bases spanning the gap. The CDR3 extends over 15 amino acids. Per germline, CDR1 KGHSH and CDR2 LQKENI. CDR3 sequence: CASSPPLGEGAIQYF. CDR3 DNA: TGTGCCAGCTCACCCCCTTTAGGGGAAGGCGCCATTCAGTACTTC.

The V gene is TRBV5-4, the J gene TRBJ2-7, with TRBD2 matching over 9 bases. Germline CDR1 is SGHNT and CDR2 is YYREEE (reference sequence). The CDR3 sequence is 16 residues long. With 1 base clipped from V and 2 bases from J, the junction kept 7 bases outside the gene matches. The CDR3 nucleotides read TGTGCCAGCAGCTTGAATTGGCTAGCGGGAACCTACGAGCAGTACTTC. Amino acid sequence: CASSLNWLAGTYEQYF. Full variable domain (outside the CDR3, taken from reference TRBV5-4 and TRBJ2-7): ETGVTQSPTHLIKTRGQQVTLRCSSQSGHNTVSWYQQALGQGPQFIFQYYREEENGRGNFPPRFSGLQFPNYSSELNVNALELDDSALYLCASSLNWLAGTYEQYFGPGTRLTVT.

This clone showed up just once. This chain uses TRBV3-1 (or the pseudogene TRBV3-2) with TRBJ2-1; TRBD2 aligns across 8 bases. Germline values: CDR1 LGHDT, CDR2 YNNKEL (reference sequence). V lost 1 base, J lost 7 bases, and 9 bases stayed unmatched. The CDR3 totals 16 residues. The CDR3 DNA is TGTGCCAGCAGCCAAGCGGGGGGGTTGGGGGAGAATGAGCAGTTCTTC. It codes for CASSQAGGLGENEQFF.

This chain uses TRBV5-1 with TRBJ2-1; the D is unclear. The CDR3 contains 15 residues. Per germline, CDR1 SGHRS and CDR2 YFSETQ. Trimming took off 1 base at V and 4 bases at J, with 12 bases between the two ends. CDR3 residues: CASSLRLETYNEQFF. CDR3 nucleotide sequence: TGCGCCAGCAGCTTGAGGCTAGAAACTTACAATGAGCAGTTCTTC.

The gene calls are TRBV14 and TRBJ2-1; 7 bases are a match to TRBD1. Germline V CDR1 and CDR2: SGHDN, FVKESK. The trim removed 0 bases at V and 6 bases at J, leaving 11 bases unmatched. CDR3 length: 17 residues. The CDR3 here is CASSQEWARDSRNEQFF. DNA of the CDR3: TGTGCCAGCAGCCAAGAATGGGCCCGGGACAGCCGCAATGAGCAGTTCTTC.

This clone was observed once. The chain uses TRBV5-8 and TRBJ1-5; 8 nucleotides match TRBD1. Germline-derived CDR1 and CDR2 are SGHTS and YDEGEE. CDR3 size: 14 residues. Trimming cost V 2 bases and J 5 bases; bases outside gene matches: 3. CDR3 loop: CASSFDRGYQPQHF. As DNA, the CDR3 is TGTGCCAGCAGCTTCGACAGGGGTTATCAGCCCCAGCATTTT.

V and J are TRBV3-1 (or the pseudogene TRBV3-2) and TRBJ2-7; D unresolved. Germline V gene data show CDR1 as LGHDT and CDR2 as YNNKEL (reference sequence). This CDR3 is 13 amino acids long. V lost 5 bases, J lost 6 bases, and 14 bases lay in between. The CDR3 bases are TGTGCCAGCAGCATAGACCTAAACCTCGAGCAGTACTTC. Translation gives CASSIDLNLEQYF.

The J gene is TRBJ2-7, the V gene TRBV10-3, with TRBD1 matching over 10 bases. The CDR3 is made up of 14 amino acids. The V gene's germline CDR1 is ENHRY and CDR2 SYGVKD. J was trimmed by 5 bases and V by 4 bases; bases with no gene match: 5. The CDR3 protein is CAISGQGARDEQYF. The CDR3 DNA follows: TGTGCCATCAGTGGACAGGGGGCGAGGGACGAGCAGTACTTC.

This clone appeared a single time. This chain links TRBV10-3 with TRBJ2-3, with 7 bases fitting TRBD2. Germline V gene lookup returns CDR1 ENHRY and CDR2 SYGVKD. Germline trimming cut 3 bases from V and 2 bases from J; bases unmatched to any gene: 5. This CDR3 contains 15 residues. CDR3 protein: CAISDSSGITDTQYF. The CDR3 bases are TGTGCCATCAGTGATTCCAGCGGGATCACAGATACGCAGTATTTT.